This section outlines one T cell receptor (beta chain) sequence together with its context. Its matching antigen is unknown. The junction departs from the called germline gene at one end, perhaps through a read error. A modified ARM-PCR protocol with three rounds of nested PCR amplified TCRbeta. MiXCR, run by TCRdb on the multiplex PCR reads, gives a single entry per CDR3 protein. The repertoire holds 80,000 to 100,000 distinct CDR3 sequences, with 80% as singletons. Per germline, CDR1 LGHNA and CDR2 YNFKEQ. The CDR3 consists of 15 residues. The data are from a study of tumor and adjacent non-tumor tissue in lung cancer. Notes on the study in general: TCR diversity was significantly greater in tumor than normal lung tissue. Patients with more diverse tumor TCRs had worse survival. Top 100 clones took a larger repertoire share in normal lung.

The template was RNA from unsorted bulk tissue. This non-tumor lung sample came from over 3 cm beyond the tumor edge. Newly diagnosed lung cancer patients had thoracic surgery in China, August–November 2014, without prior chemotherapy. The sequencing sample was made of distant non-tumor lung tissue. The source of this sequence is a man in his fifties or sixties with small cell lung cancer. This sequence joins TRBV4-2 and TRBJ1-2; D not certain. CDR3 sequence: CASSQSLPELLSNIF. CDR3 nucleotides: TGTGCCAGCAGCCAATCCCTCCCCGAACTCCTCTCCAACATCTTC.